This TCR beta chain originates from a study of blood T cell repertoires in COVID-19. The overall study: Sites across the United States, Italy and Spain contributed samples from acute and convalescent COVID-19. T cells, B-cell-depleted T cells, or PBMCs supplied cDNA or gDNA.

Per germline, CDR1 SNHLY and CDR2 FYNNEI. There are 15 residues in the CDR3. The V and J ends lost 5 bases and 0 bases, in that order; junction bases with no gene match: 4. Authors' analysis steps: Scientists estimated how many nucleated cells there were by amplifying reference gene primers. Profiling relied on immunoSEQ multiplex PCR, and the TCRdb table lists in-frame clones only, not all of them. That table is the source of V, J and clone size, and D and trimming were worked out from the DNA. The table records 75,000 to 100,000 clones, approximately 87% of them present only once. Sequenced: peripheral blood. The receptor was isolated from a human donor in a cohort sampled during active COVID-19. This chain connects TRBV2 to TRBJ1-1; 9 bases fit TRBD1. The CDR3 protein is CASSLQGALNTEAFF. The CDR3, as DNA: TGTGCCAGCAGTCTACAGGGGGCACTGAACACTGAAGCTTTCTTT.